This entry lists 2 T cell receptor beta chains sequenced from one sample in a study of blood T cell repertoires in COVID-19 (dated by TCRdb to about 2020). Library construction relied on the immunoSEQ multiplex PCR assay. The immuneACCESS repertoire file appears here via TCRdb, limited to in-frame rearrangements. These files lack a portion of the clones; in checked studies, under half of the deficit traces to unresolved V genes, and the cause of the others is not known. For this sample the table gives fewer than 250,000 clones, of which about 83% were detected only once. Of the sample, nearly 5% is held by the ten largest clones. Sequencing input: PBMCs or T cells enriched from blood (not recorded which). These receptors came from a woman aged 45-60 years who had been exposed to COVID-19.

The chain joins TRBV18 to TRBJ2-5, with D perhaps TRBD1 (5 bases). Trimming cost V 3 bases and J 5 bases, with 7 bases left between them. The germline V gene encodes CDR1 KGHSH and CDR2 LQKENI. The CDR3 length is 12 residues. CDR3 bases: TGTGCCAGCTCACCGAAGGGGGAGACCCAGTACTTC. Residues: CASSPKGETQYF.

V and J are TRBV15 and TRBJ2-1; D gene uncertain. V was clipped by 6 bases and J by 6 bases, with 9 bases between them. The germline V gene encodes CDR1 LNHNV and CDR2 YYDKDF (reference sequence). CDR3 length equals 12 residues. The chain's CDR3 is CATSLRANEQFF. The DNA for the CDR3 is TGTGCCACCAGTCTACGCGCCAATGAGCAGTTCTTC.